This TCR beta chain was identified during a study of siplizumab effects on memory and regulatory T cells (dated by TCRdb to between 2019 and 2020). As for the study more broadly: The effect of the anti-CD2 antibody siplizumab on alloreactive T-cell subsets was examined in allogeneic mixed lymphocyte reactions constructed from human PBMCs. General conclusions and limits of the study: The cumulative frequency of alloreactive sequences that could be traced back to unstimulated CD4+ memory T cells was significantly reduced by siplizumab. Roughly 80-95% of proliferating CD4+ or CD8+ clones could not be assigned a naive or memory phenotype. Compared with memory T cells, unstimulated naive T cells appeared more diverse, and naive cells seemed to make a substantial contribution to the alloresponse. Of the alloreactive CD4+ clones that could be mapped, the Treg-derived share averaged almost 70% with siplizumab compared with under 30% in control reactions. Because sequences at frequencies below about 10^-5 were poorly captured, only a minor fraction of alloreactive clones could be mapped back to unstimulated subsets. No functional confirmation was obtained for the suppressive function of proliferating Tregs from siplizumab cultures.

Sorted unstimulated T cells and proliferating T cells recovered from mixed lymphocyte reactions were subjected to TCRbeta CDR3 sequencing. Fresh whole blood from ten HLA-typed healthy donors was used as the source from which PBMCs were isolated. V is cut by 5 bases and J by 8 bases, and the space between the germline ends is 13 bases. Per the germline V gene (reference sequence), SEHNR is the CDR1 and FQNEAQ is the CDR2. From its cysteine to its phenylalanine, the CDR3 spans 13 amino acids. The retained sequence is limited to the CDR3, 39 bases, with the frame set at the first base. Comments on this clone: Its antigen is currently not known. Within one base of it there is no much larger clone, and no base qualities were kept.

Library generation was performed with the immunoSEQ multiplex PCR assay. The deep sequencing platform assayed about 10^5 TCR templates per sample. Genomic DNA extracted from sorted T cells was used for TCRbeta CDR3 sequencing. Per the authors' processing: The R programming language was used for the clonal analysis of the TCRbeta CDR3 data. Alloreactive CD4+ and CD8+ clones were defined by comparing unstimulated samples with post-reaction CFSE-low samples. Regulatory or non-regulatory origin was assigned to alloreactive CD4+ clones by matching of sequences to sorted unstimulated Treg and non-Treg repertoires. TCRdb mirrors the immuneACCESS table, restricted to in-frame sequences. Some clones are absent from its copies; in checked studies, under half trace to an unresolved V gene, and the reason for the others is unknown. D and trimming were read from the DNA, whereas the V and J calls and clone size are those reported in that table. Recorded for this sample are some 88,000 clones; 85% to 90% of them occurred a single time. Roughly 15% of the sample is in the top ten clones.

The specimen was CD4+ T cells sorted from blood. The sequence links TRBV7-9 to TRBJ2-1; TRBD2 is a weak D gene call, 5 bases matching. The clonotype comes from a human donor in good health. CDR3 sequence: CASSRGPVDEQFF. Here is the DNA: TGTGCCAGCAGCCGAGGGCCCGTCGATGAGCAGTTCTTC.